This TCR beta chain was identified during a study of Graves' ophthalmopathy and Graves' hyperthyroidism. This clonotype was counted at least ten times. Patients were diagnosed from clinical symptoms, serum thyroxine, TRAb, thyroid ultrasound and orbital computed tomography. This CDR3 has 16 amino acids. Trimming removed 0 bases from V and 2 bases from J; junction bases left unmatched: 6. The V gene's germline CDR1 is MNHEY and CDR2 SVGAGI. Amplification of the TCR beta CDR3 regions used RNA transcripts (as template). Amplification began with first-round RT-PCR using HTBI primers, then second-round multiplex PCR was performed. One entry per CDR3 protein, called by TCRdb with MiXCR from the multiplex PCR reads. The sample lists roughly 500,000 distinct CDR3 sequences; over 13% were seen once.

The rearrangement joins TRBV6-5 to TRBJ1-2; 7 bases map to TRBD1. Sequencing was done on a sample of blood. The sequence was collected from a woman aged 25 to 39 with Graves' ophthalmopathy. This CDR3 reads CASSYSGDRVNYGYTF. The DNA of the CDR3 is TGTGCCAGCAGTTACTCGGGGGACAGAGTAAACTATGGCTACACCTTC.